This T cell receptor (beta chain) comes out of a study of blood T cell repertoires in COVID-19. Turning to the study itself: Samples came from the United States, Italy and Spain, spanning acute and convalescent COVID-19. The analysed material was cDNA or gDNA that came from T cells, B-cell-depleted T cells, or PBMCs.

As handled by the study authors: Nucleated cell number was recorded as an estimate derived from reference gene primer amplification. Only in-frame clones appear in the TCRdb table, and some are missing; sequencing was by immunoSEQ multiplex PCR. The DNA was the basis for D and trimming; V, J and clone size are from that table. The sample lists about 40,000 clones, 91% occurring once. The CDR3 is made up of 14 amino acids. The V end was cut by 3 bases, the J end by 2 bases, with 8 bases between. Germline loops: CDR1 SNHLY, CDR2 FYNNEI. Sequencing was carried out using peripheral blood. The sequence derives from a woman of 80 years or more with acute or convalescent COVID-19. The chain carries TRBV2 and TRBJ1-3; perhaps TRBD1 as D (5 bases). DNA of the CDR3: TGTGCCAGCAGTGAGGGAGGGGCTGGAAACACCATATATTTT. It translates to CASSEGGAGNTIYF.